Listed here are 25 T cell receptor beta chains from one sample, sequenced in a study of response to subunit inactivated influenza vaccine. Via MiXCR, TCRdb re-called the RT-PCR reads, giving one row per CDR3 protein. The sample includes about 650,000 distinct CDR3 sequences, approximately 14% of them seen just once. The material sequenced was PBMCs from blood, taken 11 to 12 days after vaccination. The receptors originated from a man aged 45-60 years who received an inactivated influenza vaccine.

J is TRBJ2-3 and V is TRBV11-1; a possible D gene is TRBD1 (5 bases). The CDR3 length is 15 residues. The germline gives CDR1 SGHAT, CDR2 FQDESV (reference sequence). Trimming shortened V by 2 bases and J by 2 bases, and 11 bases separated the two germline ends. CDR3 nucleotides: TGTGCCAGCAGCTTATTCCAGGGCCCCACAGATACGCAGTATTTT. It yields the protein CASSLFQGPTDTQYF.

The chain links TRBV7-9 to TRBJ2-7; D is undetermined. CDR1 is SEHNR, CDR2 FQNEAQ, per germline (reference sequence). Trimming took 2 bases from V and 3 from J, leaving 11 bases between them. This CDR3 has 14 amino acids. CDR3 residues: CASSLSKASYEQYF. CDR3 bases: TGTGCCAGCAGCTTATCGAAAGCGAGCTACGAGCAGTACTTC.

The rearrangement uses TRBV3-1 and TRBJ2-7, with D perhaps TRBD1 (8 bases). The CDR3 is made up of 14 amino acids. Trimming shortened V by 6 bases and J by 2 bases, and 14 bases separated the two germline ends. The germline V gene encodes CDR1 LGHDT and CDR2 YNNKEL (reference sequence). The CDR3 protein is CASSRTGTTYEQYF. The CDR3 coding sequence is TGTGCCAGCAGTCGGACAGGGACTACCTACGAGCAGTACTTC.

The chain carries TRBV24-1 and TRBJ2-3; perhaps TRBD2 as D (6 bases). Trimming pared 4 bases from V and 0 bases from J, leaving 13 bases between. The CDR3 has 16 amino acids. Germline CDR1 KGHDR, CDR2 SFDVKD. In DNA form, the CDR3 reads TGTGCCACCAGTGACCCTGTGGGGACTAGCACAGATACGCAGTATTTT. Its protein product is CATSDPVGTSTDTQYF.

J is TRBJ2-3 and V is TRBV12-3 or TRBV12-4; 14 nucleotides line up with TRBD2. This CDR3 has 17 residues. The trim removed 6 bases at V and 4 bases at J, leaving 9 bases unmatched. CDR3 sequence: CASSPGLAGGVPDTQYF. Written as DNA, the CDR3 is TGTGCCAGCAGCCCTGGACTAGCGGGGGGAGTGCCAGATACGCAGTATTTT.

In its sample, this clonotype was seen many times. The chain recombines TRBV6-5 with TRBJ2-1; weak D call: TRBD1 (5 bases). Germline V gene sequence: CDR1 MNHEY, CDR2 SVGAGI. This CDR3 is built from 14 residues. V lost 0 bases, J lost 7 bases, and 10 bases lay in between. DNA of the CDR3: TGTGCCAGCAGTTACTCGAGTACAGGTAATGAGCAGTTCTTC. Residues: CASSYSSTGNEQFF.

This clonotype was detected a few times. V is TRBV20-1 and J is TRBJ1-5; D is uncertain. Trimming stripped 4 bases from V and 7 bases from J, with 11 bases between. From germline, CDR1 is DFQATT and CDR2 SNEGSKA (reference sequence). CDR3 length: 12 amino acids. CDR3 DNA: TGCAGTGCTAACCTACGTAGACAGCCCCAGCATTTT. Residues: CSANLRRQPQHF.

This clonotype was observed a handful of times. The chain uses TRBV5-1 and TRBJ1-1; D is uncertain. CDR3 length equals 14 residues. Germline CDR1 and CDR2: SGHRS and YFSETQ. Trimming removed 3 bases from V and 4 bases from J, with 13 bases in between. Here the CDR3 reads CASSSGPPGTEAFF. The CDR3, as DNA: TGCGCCAGCAGCTCCGGGCCCCCCGGCACTGAAGCTTTCTTT.

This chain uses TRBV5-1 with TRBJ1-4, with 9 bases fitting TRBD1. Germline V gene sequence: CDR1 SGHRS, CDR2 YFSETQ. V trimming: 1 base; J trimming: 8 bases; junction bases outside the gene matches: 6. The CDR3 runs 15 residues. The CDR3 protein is CASSLTGGNREKLFF. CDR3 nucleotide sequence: TGCGCCAGCAGCTTGACAGGGGGCAATCGCGAAAAACTGTTTTTT.

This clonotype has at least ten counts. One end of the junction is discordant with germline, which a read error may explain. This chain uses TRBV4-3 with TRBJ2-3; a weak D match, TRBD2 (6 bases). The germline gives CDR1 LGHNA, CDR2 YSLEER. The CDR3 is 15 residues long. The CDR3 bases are TGTGCCAGCAGCCAAGATGGCGGGGGCACAGATACGCAGTATTTT. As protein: CASSQDGGGTDTQYF.

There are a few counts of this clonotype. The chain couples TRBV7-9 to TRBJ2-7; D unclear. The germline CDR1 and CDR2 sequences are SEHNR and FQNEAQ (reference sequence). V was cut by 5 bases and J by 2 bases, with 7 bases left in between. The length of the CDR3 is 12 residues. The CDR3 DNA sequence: TGTGCCAGCAGCATGACACCCTACGAGCAGTACTTC. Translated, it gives CASSMTPYEQYF.

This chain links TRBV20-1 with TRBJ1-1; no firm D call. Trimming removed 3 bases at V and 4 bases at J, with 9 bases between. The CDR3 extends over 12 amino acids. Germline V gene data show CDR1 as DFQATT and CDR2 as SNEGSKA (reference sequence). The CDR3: CSASPLGTEAFF. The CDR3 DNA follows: TGCAGTGCTAGCCCATTGGGCACTGAAGCTTTCTTT.

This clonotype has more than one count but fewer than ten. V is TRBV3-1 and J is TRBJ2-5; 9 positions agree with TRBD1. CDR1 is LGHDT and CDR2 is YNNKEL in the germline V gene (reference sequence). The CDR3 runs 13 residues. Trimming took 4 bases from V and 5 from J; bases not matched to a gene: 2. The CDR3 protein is CASSPTGGETQYF. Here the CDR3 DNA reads TGTGCCAGCAGCCCGACAGGGGGGGAGACCCAGTACTTC.

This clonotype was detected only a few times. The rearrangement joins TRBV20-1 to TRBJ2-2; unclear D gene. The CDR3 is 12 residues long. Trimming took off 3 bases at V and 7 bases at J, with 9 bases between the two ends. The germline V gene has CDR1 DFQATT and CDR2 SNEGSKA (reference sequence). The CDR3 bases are TGCAGTGCTAGTCATTTGAACGGGGAGCTGTTTTTT. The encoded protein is CSASHLNGELFF.

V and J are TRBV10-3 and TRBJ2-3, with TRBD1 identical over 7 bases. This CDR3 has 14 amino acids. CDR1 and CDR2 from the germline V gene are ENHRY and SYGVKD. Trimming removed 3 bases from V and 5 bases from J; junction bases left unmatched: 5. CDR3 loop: CAISEKGAVDTQYF. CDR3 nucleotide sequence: TGTGCCATCAGTGAAAAGGGGGCAGTAGATACGCAGTATTTT.

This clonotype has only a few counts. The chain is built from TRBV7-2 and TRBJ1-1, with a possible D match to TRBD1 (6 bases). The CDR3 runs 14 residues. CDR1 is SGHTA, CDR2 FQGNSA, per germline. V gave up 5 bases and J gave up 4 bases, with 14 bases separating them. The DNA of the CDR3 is TGTGCCAGCAGCCCGAGGGGGAGGAGCACTGAAGCTTTCTTT. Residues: CASSPRGRSTEAFF.

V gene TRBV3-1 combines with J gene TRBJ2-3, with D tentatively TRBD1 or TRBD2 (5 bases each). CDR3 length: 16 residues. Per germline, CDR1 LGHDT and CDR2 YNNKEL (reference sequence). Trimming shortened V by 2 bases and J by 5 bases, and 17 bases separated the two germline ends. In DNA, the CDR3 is TGTGCCAGCAGCCAAAGGATGATTTCTGGGGGAGATACGCAGTATTTT. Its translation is CASSQRMISGGDTQYF.

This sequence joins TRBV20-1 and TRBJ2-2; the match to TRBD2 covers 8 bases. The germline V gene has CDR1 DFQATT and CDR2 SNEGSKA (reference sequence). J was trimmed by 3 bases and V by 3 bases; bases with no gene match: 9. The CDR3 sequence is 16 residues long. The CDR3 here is CSARGKTSDYTGELFF. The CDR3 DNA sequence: TGCAGTGCTAGGGGGAAGACTAGCGATTACACCGGGGAGCTGTTTTTT.

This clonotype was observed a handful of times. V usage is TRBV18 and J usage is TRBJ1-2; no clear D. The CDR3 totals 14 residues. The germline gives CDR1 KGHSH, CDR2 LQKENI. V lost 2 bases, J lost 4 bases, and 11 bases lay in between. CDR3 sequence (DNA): TGTGCCAGCTCACCAAACACCCGAGGCTATGGCTACACCTTC. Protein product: CASSPNTRGYGYTF.

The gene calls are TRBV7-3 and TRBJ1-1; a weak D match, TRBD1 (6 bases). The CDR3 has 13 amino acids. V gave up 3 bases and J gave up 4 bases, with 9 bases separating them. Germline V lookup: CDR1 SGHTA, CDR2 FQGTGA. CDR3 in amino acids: CASSFKGGTEAFF. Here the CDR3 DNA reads TGTGCCAGCAGCTTCAAAGGGGGCACTGAAGCTTTCTTT.

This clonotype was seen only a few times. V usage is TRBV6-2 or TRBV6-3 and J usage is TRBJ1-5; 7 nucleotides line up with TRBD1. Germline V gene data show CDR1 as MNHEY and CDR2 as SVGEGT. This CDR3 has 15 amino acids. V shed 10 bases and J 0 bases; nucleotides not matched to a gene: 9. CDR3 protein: CATGQQDYSNQPQHF. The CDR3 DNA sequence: TGTGCCACGGGACAGCAAGATTATAGCAATCAGCCCCAGCATTTT.

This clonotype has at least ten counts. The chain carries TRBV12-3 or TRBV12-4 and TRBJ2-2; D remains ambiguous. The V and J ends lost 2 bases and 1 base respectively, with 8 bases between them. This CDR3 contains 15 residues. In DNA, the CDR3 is TGTGCCAGCAGTTTATTATCTCGGAACACCGGGGAGCTGTTTTTT. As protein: CASSLLSRNTGELFF.

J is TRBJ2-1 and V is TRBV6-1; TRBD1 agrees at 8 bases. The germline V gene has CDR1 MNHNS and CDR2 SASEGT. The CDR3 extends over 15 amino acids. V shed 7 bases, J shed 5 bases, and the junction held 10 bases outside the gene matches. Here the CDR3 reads CASTAHTGGNNEQFF. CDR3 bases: TGTGCCAGCACCGCTCATACAGGGGGAAACAATGAGCAGTTCTTC.

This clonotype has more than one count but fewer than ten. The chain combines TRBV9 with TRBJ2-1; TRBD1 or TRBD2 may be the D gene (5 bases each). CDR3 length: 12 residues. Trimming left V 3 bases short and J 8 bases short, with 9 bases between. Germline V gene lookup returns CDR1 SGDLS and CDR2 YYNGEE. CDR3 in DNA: TGTGCCAGCAGCGGAGGGGCGTATGAGCAGTTCTTC. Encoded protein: CASSGGAYEQFF.

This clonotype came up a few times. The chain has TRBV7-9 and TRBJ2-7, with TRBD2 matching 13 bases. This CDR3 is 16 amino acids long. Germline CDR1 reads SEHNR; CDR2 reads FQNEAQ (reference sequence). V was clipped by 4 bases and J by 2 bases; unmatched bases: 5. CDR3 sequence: CASSSRLAGGTYEQYF. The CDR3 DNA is TGTGCCAGCAGCTCTCGACTAGCGGGGGGTACCTACGAGCAGTACTTC.